This T cell receptor beta chain was identified in a study of cytotoxic CD8 clonotypes in ibrutinib-treated CLL. Study-wide background: Complete response was seen in 2 patients and partial in about 24; about twelve progressed and roughly 14 stayed remitted after a median around 68 months. Once treatment had gone on for a median of about twelve months, range 6 to 36, response samples were drawn.

Overall study results and limits: Clonality grew at ibrutinib response; at progression, it decreased back toward baseline.

Produced via immunoSEQ multiplex PCR; TCRdb's table is partial and in-frame only. The data hold about 130,000 clones, with around four fifths observed a single time. Genomic DNA (around 2 micrograms) was obtained from cryopreserved PBMCs for construction of TCR beta libraries. Remarks on this clone: Its matching antigen is unknown.

Germline CDR1 and CDR2: LNHDA and SQIVND (reference sequence). This CDR3 comprises 15 residues. Trimming took 2 bases from V and 2 from J, leaving 12 bases between them. The sample consisted of PBMCs, taken after 24 months of ibrutinib treatment. This TCR came from a human donor with chronic lymphocytic leukemia. The chain combines TRBV19 with TRBJ2-5, with D unclear. The CDR3 region has the DNA TGTGCCAGTAGTATAATGGGTCAGAAACAAGAGACCCAGTACTTC. This encodes CASSIMGQKQETQYF.